One and the same sample provided the 15 T cell receptor beta chains below, sequenced in a study of early T cells in non-severe SARS-CoV-2 infection. TCRdb reprocessed the 5' RACE reads with MiXCR, giving one entry per CDR3 protein. The repertoire holds around 30,000 distinct CDR3 sequences, with roughly 5.8% as singletons. The specimen was whole blood. The receptors originated from an adult who was a healthcare worker with PCR-confirmed SARS-CoV-2 infection or an uninfected control (not recorded which).

This clonotype is labeled medium-sized. V is TRBV27 and J is TRBJ1-1; 8 bases match TRBD1. The CDR3 covers 14 residues. Germline-derived CDR1 and CDR2 are MNHEY and SMNVEV (reference sequence). V lost 6 bases to trimming and J lost 4 bases; unmatched junction nucleotides: 7. CDR3 nucleotides: TGTGCCAGCAGCCAGAGACAGGGGAGCACTGAAGCTTTCTTT. Its translation is CASSQRQGSTEAFF.

This clonotype was observed a handful of times. This chain joins TRBV14 and TRBJ1-3; 7 positions agree with TRBD1. V lost 4 bases and J lost 5; bases outside the gene matches: 5. This CDR3 is built from 14 residues. In germline, CDR1 is SGHDN, CDR2 FVKESK. The CDR3 reads CASSPRQGRNTIYF. In DNA, the CDR3 is TGTGCCAGCAGCCCCCGACAGGGCAGAAACACCATATATTTT.

This clonotype was observed at least ten times. The chain carries TRBV5-1 and TRBJ1-4; no clear D. The V end was cut by 4 bases, the J end by 8 bases, with 21 bases between. The CDR3 has 16 amino acids. In germline, CDR1 is SGHRS, CDR2 YFSETQ. The CDR3 DNA reads as TGCGCCAGCAGCGTCGCAGGCTCTACGGGATACGAAAAACTGTTTTTT. This codes for CASSVAGSTGYEKLFF.

This clonotype was counted at least ten times. The chain couples TRBV5-5 to TRBJ2-7; TRBD1 aligns across 7 bases. This CDR3 comprises 15 residues. Germline V lookup: CDR1 SGHKS, CDR2 YYEKEE (reference sequence). Unmatched junction bases numbered 12, after V lost 4 bases and J lost 5 bases. CDR3 nucleotides: TGTGCCAGCAGCACCTCTCCCGACAGGGCCCACGAGCAGTACTTC. This gives the protein CASSTSPDRAHEQYF.

This clonotype was detected only a few times. This chain uses TRBV6-5 with TRBJ2-1; TRBD2 is a possible D gene (6 bases). CDR1 and CDR2 from the germline V gene are MNHEY and SVGAGI. Trimming stripped 0 bases from V and 4 bases from J, with 10 bases between. The CDR3 loop spans 15 amino acids. The CDR3 DNA reads TGTGCCAGCAGTTACTCCGGCGGGAAGTACAATGAGCAGTTCTTC. Translating it yields CASSYSGGKYNEQFF.

The J gene is TRBJ2-1, the V gene TRBV5-1; D is perhaps TRBD1 or TRBD2 (5 bases each). CDR3 size: 13 residues. Per germline, CDR1 SGHRS and CDR2 YFSETQ. The germline V and J ends were trimmed by 0 bases and 9 bases, with 10 bases remaining between them. The CDR3 region has the DNA TGCGCCAGCAGCTTGGAGGTCGGGACTGAGCAGTTCTTC. This gives the protein CASSLEVGTEQFF. The variable domain in full, with the rest retrieved from reference TRBV5-1 and TRBJ2-1, is KAGVTQTPRYLIKTRGQQVTLSCSPISGHRSVSWYQQTPGQGLQFLFEYFSETQRNKGNFPGRFSGRQFSNSRSEMNVSTLELGDSALYLCASSLEVGTEQFFGPGTRLTVL.

This clonotype has a count of ten or more. The V gene is TRBV20-1, the J gene TRBJ2-1, with 7 nucleotides matching TRBD2. The CDR3 runs to 16 residues. Germline CDR1 and CDR2: DFQATT and SNEGSKA (reference sequence). V shed 0 bases, J shed 9 bases, and the junction held 14 bases outside the gene matches. DNA of the CDR3: TGCAGTGCTAGAGATCATGGCGGGAGCGGTCGGGTTGAGCAGTTCTTC. Translated: CSARDHGGSGRVEQFF.

This clonotype was seen ten or more times. The genes are TRBV20-1 and TRBJ2-7; D is ambiguous. Trimming took 1 base from V and 0 from J, leaving 7 bases between them. This CDR3 region has 13 residues. Germline assignment: CDR1 DFQATT and CDR2 SNEGSKA (reference sequence). The CDR3 loop is CSARGPSSYEQYF. CDR3 nucleotides: TGCAGTGCTAGAGGTCCTAGCTCCTACGAGCAGTACTTC.

The chain joins TRBV7-8 to TRBJ2-1; TRBD2 aligns across 11 bases. The CDR3 is 16 residues long. V shed 7 bases, J shed 7 bases, and the junction held 12 bases outside the gene matches. The germline V gene encodes CDR1 SGHVS and CDR2 FQNEAQ. The CDR3 DNA reads TGTGCCAGCACTAGAACCCGGACTAGCGGGTTAAATGAGCAGTTCTTC. This encodes CASTRTRTSGLNEQFF.

V usage is TRBV3-1 and J usage is TRBJ2-1; 7 bases line up with TRBD1. J was trimmed by 7 bases and V by 4 bases; bases with no gene match: 7. This CDR3 has 14 residues. The germline gives CDR1 LGHDT, CDR2 YNNKEL (reference sequence). The CDR3 coding sequence is TGTGCCAGCAGCCCGACGGGACAGCAGAATGAGCAGTTCTTC. Translation gives CASSPTGQQNEQFF.

This clonotype showed up many times. The chain couples TRBV27 to TRBJ2-7; D gene uncertain. The CDR3 covers 14 residues. Deletions cut 5 bases from V and 2 bases from J, with 13 bases between. In germline, CDR1 is MNHEY, CDR2 SMNVEV (reference sequence). This chain's CDR3 is CASSPKPIAYEQYF. Written as DNA, the CDR3 is TGTGCCAGCAGTCCGAAGCCGATAGCCTACGAGCAGTACTTC.

Ten or more counts support this clonotype. The chain joins TRBV9 to TRBJ2-3; the match to TRBD2 covers 8 bases. The V segment lost 4 bases and the J segment 1 base; nucleotides outside the gene matches: 5. The CDR3 runs 15 residues. Germline-derived CDR1 and CDR2 are SGDLS and YYNGEE. The CDR3 spells CASSPQAGGTDTQYF. CDR3 sequence (DNA): TGTGCCAGCAGCCCCCAAGCGGGAGGCACAGATACGCAGTATTTT.

This clonotype is termed medium-sized. Here the CDR3 reads CASSPPGGVYEQYF. The CDR3 DNA reads TGTGCCAGCTCACCCCCCGGCGGGGTCTACGAGCAGTACTTC. The chain uses TRBV18 and TRBJ2-7; possible D gene TRBD2, 6 bases. The CDR3 sequence is 14 residues long. Germline V gene data show CDR1 as KGHSH and CDR2 as LQKENI. Trimming took 3 bases from V and 3 from J, leaving 12 bases between them. Full variable domain (rest looked up from reference TRBV18 and TRBJ2-7): NAGVMQNPRHLVRRRGQEARLRCSPMKGHSHVYWYRQLPEEGLKFMVYLQKENIIDESGMPKERFSAEFPKEGPSILRIQQVVRGDSAAYFCASSPPGGVYEQYFGPGTRLTVT.

V is TRBV28 and J is TRBJ2-5; TRBD2 matches 11 bases. Germline V CDR1 and CDR2: MDHEN, SYDVKM. V lost 3 bases to trimming and J lost 0 bases; unmatched junction nucleotides: 3. This CDR3 has 16 amino acids. In DNA form, the CDR3 reads TGTGCCAGCAGTTTTAGCGGGAGGGCCTACCAAGAGACCCAGTACTTC. The encoded protein is CASSFSGRAYQETQYF.

Only a few counts were recorded for this clonotype. V gene TRBV5-1 combines with J gene TRBJ1-2; unclear D gene. This CDR3 is built from 13 residues. From germline, CDR1 is SGHRS and CDR2 YFSETQ. The V and J ends lost 0 bases and 1 base respectively, with 4 bases between them. CDR3 residues: CASSLADNYGYTF. The CDR3 bases are TGCGCCAGCAGCTTGGCTGATAACTATGGCTACACCTTC.